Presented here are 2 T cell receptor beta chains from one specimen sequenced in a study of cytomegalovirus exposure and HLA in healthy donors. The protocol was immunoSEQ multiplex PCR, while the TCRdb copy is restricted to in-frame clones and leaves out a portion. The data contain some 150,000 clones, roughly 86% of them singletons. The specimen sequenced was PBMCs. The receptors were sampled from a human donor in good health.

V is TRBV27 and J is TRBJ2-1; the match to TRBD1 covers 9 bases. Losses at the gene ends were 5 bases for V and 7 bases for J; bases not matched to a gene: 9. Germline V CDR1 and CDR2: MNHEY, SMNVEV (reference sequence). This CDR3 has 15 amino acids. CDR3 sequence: CASSLPGQGENEQFF. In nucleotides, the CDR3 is TGTGCCAGCAGTCTCCCGGGACAGGGTGAGAATGAGCAGTTCTTC.

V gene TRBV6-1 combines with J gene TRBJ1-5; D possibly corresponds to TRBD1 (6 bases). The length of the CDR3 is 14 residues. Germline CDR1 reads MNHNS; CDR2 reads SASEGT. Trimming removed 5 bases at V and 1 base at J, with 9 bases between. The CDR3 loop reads CASSLGQSNQPQHF. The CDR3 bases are TGTGCCAGCAGTTTGGGACAAAGCAATCAGCCCCAGCATTTT.